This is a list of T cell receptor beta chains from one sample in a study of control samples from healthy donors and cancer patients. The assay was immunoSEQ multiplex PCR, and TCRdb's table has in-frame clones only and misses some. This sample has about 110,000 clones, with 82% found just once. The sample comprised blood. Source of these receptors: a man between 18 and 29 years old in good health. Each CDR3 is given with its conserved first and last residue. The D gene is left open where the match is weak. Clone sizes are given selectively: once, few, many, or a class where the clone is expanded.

TGCAGTGCTAGTTTAAAGCCCCATGAGCAGTTCTTC	CSASLKPHEQFF	TRBJ2-1	TRBV20-1	few	NA
TGTGCCAGCAGCCCGAAGAGGAGGAACACTGAAGCTTTCTTT	CASSPKRRNTEAFF	TRBJ1-1	TRBV7-8	NA	NA
TGTGCCAGCAGTTTAATCCGGGCTAACCAGCCCCAGCATTTT	CASSLIRANQPQHF	TRBJ1-5	TRBV28	few	NA
TGTGCCAGCTCACCGGGACAGAAAGAGACCCAGTACTTC	CASSPGQKETQYF	TRBJ2-5	TRBV18	few	TRBD1
TGTGCCAGCAGCTTGGAAGGGCATGGGAATCAGCCCCAGCATTTT	CASSLEGHGNQPQHF	TRBJ1-5	TRBV5-5	NA	NA
TGTGCCATCAGTGAGTCTAAGGGAGCGAGGGGCGTCGAAGCTTTCTTT	CAISESKGARGVEAFF	TRBJ1-1	TRBV10-3	once	NA
TGTGCCAGTATGTGGGGACAGGGGGGCTATGGCTACACCTTC	CASMWGQGGYGYTF	TRBJ1-2	TRBV19	NA	TRBD1
TGTGCCAGCGGAGACTACCCCTCAACCTACAATGAGCAGTTCTTC	CASGDYPSTYNEQFF	TRBJ2-1	TRBV19	NA	NA
TGTGCCAGCAGCCAAGTAGGGCTAATTAATTCACCCCTCCACTTT	CASSQVGLINSPLHF	TRBJ1-6	TRBV3-1/TRBV3-2	NA	NA
TGTGCCAGCAGTAAATCCCGCCCGGACAGGGTAACGACAGATACGCAGTATTTT	CASSKSRPDRVTTDTQYF	TRBJ2-3	TRBV25-1	NA	TRBD1
TGTGCCAGCAGCCAAGGGGACAGAAATAATTCACCCCTCCACTTT	CASSQGDRNNSPLHF	TRBJ1-6	TRBV6-5	NA	TRBD1